This T cell receptor (beta chain) was captured by sequencing in a study of PD-1 blockade in classical Hodgkin lymphoma. All patients relapsed after autologous stem cell transplantation, and brentuximab vedotin exposure varied. Libraries were prepared by immunoSEQ multiplex PCR; TCRdb keeps only in-frame clonotypes and omits some of them. The data hold 40,000 to 50,000 clones, with about 77% observed a single time. To note about this clone: The antigen remains unidentified.

Points from the study as a whole: Reported baseline diversity: healthy donors highest, relapsed/refractory patients lowest. At C4D1, TCR diversity had climbed significantly for CD4+ cells, though not for CD8+ cells. Causes of the repertoire differences remain undefined, possibly disease activity or prior therapy.

The germline V and J ends were trimmed by 6 bases and 3 bases, with 8 bases remaining between them. Germline V gives CDR1 KGHSH, CDR2 LQKENI. The CDR3 consists of 12 residues. The material sequenced was peripheral blood mononuclear cells (PBMCs), taken at baseline. The sequence was obtained from a human donor with classical Hodgkin lymphoma. J is TRBJ1-1 and V is TRBV18; D perhaps matches TRBD1 (5 bases). The CDR3 region has the DNA TGTGCCAGCTCCAGGGATGACACTGAAGCTTTCTTT. Amino acids: CASSRDDTEAFF.